This TCR beta chain was captured in a study of T-cell memory formation after mild COVID-19. TCRdb reprocessed the 5' RACE reads with MiXCR, giving one entry per CDR3 protein. The sample lists 200,000 to 300,000 distinct CDR3 sequences, 15% seen once, with more than 2% in the top ten. Germline values: CDR1 MNHNY, CDR2 SVGAGI (reference sequence). The CDR3 consists of 14 residues. Trimming took off 10 bases at V and 3 bases at J, with 19 bases between the two ends. Sequenced sample: PBMCs or a T cell subset sorted from them (not recorded which). The chain joins TRBV6-6 to TRBJ2-7; tentatively, D is TRBD1 (6 bases). The TCR sequence derives from an adult woman who had mild COVID-19 (a few samples of this study predate the infection). Cell type and time point are not known. The CDR3 sequence: CATGDVQGHYEQYF. CDR3 sequence (DNA): TGTGCCACCGGAGACGTACAGGGCCACTACGAGCAGTACTTC.